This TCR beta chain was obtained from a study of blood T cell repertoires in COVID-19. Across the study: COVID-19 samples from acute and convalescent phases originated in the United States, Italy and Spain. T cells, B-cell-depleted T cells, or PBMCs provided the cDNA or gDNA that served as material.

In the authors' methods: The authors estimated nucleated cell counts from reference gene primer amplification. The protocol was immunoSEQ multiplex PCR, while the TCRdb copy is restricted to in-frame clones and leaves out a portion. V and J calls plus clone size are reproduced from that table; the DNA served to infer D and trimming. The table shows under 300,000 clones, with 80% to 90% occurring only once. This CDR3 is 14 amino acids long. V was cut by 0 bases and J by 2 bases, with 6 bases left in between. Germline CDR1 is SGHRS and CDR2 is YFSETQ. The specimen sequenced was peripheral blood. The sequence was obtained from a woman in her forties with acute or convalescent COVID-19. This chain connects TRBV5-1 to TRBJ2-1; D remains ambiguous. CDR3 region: CASSLELTYNEQFF. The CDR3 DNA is TGCGCCAGCAGCTTGGAGCTTACCTACAATGAGCAGTTCTTC.